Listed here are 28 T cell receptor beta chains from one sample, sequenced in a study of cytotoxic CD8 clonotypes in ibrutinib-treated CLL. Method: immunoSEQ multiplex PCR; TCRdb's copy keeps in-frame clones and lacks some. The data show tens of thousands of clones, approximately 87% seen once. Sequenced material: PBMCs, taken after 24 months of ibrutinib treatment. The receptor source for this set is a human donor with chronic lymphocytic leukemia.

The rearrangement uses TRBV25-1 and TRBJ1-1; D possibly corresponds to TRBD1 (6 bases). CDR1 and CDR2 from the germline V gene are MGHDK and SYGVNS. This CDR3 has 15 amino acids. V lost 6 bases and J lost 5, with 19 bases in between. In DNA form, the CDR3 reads TGTGCCAGCAGACCTACGACAGGTGGCGGGACTGAAGCTTTCTTT. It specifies CASRPTTGGGTEAFF.

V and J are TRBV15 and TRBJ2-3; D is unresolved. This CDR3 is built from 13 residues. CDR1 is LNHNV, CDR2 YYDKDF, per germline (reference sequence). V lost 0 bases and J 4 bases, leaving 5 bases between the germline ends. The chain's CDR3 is CATSRDPADTQYF. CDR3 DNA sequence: TGTGCCACCAGCAGAGATCCTGCAGATACGCAGTATTTT.

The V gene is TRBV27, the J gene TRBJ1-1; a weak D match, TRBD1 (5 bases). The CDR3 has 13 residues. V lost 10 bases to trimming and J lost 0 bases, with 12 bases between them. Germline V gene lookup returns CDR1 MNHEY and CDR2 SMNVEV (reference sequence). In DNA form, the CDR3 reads TGTGCCACCAGGAAGGGGATGAACACTGAAGCTTTCTTT. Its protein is CATRKGMNTEAFF.

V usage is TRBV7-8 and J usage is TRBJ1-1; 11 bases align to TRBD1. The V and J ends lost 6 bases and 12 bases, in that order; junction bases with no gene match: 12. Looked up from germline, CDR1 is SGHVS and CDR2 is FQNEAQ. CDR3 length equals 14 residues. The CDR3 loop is CASSWTGGTGGTFF. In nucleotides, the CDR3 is TGTGCCAGCAGTTGGACAGGGGGCACCGGAGGGACTTTCTTT.

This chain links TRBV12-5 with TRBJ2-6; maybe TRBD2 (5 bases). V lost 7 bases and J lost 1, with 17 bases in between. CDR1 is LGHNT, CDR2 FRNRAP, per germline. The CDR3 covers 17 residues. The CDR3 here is CASASGRAVSGANVLTF. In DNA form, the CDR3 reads TGTGCTAGTGCTTCAGGCAGAGCGGTATCTGGGGCCAACGTCCTGACTTTC.

In nucleotides, the CDR3 is TGTGCCAGCAGCCCTACTTCCGACCCTGGAAACACCATATATTTT. Translating it yields CASSPTSDPGNTIYF. The chain is built from TRBV7-8 and TRBJ1-3; D uncertain. The CDR3 length is 15 residues. The germline V gene encodes CDR1 SGHVS and CDR2 FQNEAQ. V dropped 5 bases and J dropped 2 bases, with 13 bases sitting between them. Together with reference TRBV7-8 and TRBJ1-3, the CDR3 gives the full variable domain: GAGVSQSPRYKVAKRGQDVALRCDPISGHVSLFWYQQALGQGPEFLTYFQNEAQLDKSGLPSDRFFAERPEGSVSTLKIQRTQQEDSAVYLCASSPTSDPGNTIYFGEGSWLTVV.

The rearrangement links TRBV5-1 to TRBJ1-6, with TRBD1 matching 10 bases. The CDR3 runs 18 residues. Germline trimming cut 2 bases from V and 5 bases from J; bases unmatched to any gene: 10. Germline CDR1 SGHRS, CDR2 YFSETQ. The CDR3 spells CASSLRTGQGPNNSPLHF. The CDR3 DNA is TGCGCCAGCAGCTTACGAACGGGACAGGGGCCAAATAATTCACCCCTCCACTTT.

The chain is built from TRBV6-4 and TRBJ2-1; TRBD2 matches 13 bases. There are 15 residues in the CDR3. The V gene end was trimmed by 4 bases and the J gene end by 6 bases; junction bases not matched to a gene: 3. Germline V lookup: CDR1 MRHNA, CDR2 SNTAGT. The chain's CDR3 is CASSALAGGPNEQFF. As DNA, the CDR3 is TGTGCCAGCAGTGCACTAGCGGGAGGGCCCAATGAGCAGTTCTTC.

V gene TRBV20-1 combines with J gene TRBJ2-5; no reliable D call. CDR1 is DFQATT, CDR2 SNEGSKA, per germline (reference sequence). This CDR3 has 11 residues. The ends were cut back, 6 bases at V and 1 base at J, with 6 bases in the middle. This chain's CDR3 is CSALRQETQYF. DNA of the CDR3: TGCAGTGCCCTACGCCAAGAGACCCAGTACTTC.

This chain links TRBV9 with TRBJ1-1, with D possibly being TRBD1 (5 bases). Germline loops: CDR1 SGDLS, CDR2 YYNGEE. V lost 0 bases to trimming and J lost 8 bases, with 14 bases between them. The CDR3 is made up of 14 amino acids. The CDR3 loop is CASSVATVGAEAFF. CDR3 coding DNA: TGTGCCAGCAGCGTAGCTACGGTAGGGGCAGAAGCTTTCTTT.

DNA for the CDR3: TGTGCCAGCCCCACAGGGGGGGGTGAGCAGTTCTTC. Residues: CASPTGGGEQFF. This chain uses TRBV2 with TRBJ2-1; weak D call: TRBD1 (8 bases). Deletions cut 8 bases from V and 9 bases from J, with 14 bases between. CDR1 is SNHLY and CDR2 is FYNNEI in the germline V gene. The CDR3 has 12 amino acids.

In nucleotides, the CDR3 is TGTGCCAGCAGCTTAGGGGCCATCGCGGACACCGGGGAGCTGTTTTTT. Encoded protein: CASSLGAIADTGELFF. The chain links TRBV7-9 to TRBJ2-2; D gene ambiguous. Trimming cost V 1 base and J 3 bases, with 12 bases left between them. The CDR3 sequence is 16 residues long. Germline V gene sequence: CDR1 SEHNR, CDR2 FQNEAQ (reference sequence). The variable domain in full, with the rest retrieved from reference TRBV7-9 and TRBJ2-2, is DTGVSQNPRHKITKRGQNVTFRCDPISEHNRLYWYRQTLGQGPEFLTYFQNEAQLEKSRLLSDRFSAERPKGSFSTLEIQRTEQGDSAMYLCASSLGAIADTGELFFGEGSRLTVL.

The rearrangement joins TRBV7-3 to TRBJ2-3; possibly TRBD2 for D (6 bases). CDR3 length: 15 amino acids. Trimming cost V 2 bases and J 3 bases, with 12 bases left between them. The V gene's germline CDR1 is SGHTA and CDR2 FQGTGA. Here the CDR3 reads CASSLDGGRTDTQYF. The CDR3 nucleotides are TGTGCCAGCAGCTTAGACGGGGGTAGGACAGATACGCAGTATTTT.

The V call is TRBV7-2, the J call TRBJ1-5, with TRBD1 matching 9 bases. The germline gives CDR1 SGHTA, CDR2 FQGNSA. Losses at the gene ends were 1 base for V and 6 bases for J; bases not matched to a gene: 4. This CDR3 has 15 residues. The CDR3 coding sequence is TGTGCCAGCAGCTTAGACAGGGGGCTTGGTCAGCCCCAGCATTTT. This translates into CASSLDRGLGQPQHF.

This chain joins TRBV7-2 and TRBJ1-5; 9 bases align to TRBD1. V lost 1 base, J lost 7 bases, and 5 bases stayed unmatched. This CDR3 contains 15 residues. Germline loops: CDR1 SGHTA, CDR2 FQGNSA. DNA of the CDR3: TGTGCCAGCAGCTTAGACGGACAGGGGCGCCAGCCCCAGCATTTT. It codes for CASSLDGQGRQPQHF.

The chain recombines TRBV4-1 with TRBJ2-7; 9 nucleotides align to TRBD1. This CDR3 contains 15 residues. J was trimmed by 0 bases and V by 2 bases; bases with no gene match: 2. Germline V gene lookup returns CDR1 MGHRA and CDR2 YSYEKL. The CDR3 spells CASSQRTGDSYEQYF. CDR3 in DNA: TGCGCCAGCAGCCAAAGGACAGGGGACTCCTACGAGCAGTACTTC.

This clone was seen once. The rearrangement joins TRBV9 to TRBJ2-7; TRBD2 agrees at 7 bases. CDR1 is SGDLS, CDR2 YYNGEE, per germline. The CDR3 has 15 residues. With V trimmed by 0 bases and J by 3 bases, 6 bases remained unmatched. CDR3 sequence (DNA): TGTGCCAGCAGCGTAGGTTCTAGCGGCTTCTACGAGCAGTACTTC. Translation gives CASSVGSSGFYEQYF.

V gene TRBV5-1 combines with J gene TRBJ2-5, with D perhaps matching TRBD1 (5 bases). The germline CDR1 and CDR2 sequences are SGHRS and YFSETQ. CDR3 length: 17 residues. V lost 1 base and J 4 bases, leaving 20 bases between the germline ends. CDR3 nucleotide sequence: TGCGCCAGCAGCTTGTGGGGCGGCAGCTCTGGTCGAGAGACCCAGTACTTC. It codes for CASSLWGGSSGRETQYF.

CDR3 coding DNA: TGTGCCAGCAGCCCTGGACAGGACTTGTATGGCTACACCTTC. Its translation: CASSPGQDLYGYTF. This sequence joins TRBV7-2 and TRBJ1-2; the match to TRBD1 covers 7 bases. CDR3 length: 14 residues. J lost 5 bases, V lost 5 bases, and 8 bases had no gene match. Germline V gene sequence: CDR1 SGHTA, CDR2 FQGNSA.

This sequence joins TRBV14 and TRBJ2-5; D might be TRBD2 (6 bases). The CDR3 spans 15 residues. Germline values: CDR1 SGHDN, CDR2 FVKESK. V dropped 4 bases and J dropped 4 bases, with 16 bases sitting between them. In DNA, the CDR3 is TGTGCCAGCAGCCGTGGGGAGGTTGGGCGAGAGACCCAGTACTTC. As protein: CASSRGEVGRETQYF.

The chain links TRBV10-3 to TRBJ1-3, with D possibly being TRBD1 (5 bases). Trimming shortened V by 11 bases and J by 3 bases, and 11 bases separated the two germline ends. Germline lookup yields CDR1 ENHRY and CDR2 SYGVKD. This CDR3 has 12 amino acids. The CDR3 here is CAQRGDGNTIYF. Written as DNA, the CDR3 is TGTGCCCAAAGAGGGGATGGAAACACCATATATTTT.

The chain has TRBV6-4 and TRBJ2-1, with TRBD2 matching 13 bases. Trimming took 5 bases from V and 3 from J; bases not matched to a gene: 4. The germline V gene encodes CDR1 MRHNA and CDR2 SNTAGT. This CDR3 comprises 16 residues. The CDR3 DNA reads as TGTGCCAGCAGTCGGACTAGCGGGAGTATCTACAATGAGCAGTTCTTC. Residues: CASSRTSGSIYNEQFF.

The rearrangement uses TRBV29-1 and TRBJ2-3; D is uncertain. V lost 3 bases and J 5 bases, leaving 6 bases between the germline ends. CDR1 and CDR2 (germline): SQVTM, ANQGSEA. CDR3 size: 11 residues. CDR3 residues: CSVDQVDTQYF. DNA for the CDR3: TGCAGCGTTGACCAGGTAGATACGCAGTATTTT.

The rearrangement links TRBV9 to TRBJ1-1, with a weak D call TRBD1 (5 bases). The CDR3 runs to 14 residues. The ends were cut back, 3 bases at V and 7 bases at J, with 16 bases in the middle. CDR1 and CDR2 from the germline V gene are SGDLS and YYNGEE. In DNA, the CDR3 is TGTGCCAGCAGCGCAGAGCCGGGGACGAATGAAGCTTTCTTT. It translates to CASSAEPGTNEAFF.

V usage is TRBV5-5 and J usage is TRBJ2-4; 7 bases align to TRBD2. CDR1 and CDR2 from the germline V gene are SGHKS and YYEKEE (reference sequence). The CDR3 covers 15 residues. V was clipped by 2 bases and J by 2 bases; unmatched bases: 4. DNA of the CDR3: TGTGCCAGCAGCTTCGGGGGGACCACCAAAAACATTCAGTACTTC. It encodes CASSFGGTTKNIQYF.

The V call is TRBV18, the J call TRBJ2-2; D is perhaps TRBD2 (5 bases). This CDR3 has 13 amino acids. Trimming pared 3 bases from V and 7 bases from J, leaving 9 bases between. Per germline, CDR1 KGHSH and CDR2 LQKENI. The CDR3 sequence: CASSPRENGELFF. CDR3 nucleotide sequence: TGTGCCAGCTCACCCCGGGAAAACGGGGAGCTGTTTTTT. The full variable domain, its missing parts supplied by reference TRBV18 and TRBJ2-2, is NAGVMQNPRHLVRRRGQEARLRCSPMKGHSHVYWYRQLPEEGLKFMVYLQKENIIDESGMPKERFSAEFPKEGPSILRIQQVVRGDSAAYFCASSPRENGELFFGEGSRLTVL.

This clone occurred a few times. The DNA for the CDR3 is TGTGCCATCAACTCGGACGGGAACTCTGGAAACACCATATATTTT. Translation gives CAINSDGNSGNTIYF. The V and J genes are TRBV10-3 and TRBJ1-3, with D hard to call. Deletions cut 7 bases from V and 0 bases from J, with 13 bases between. The CDR3 covers 15 residues. The germline V gene has CDR1 ENHRY and CDR2 SYGVKD.

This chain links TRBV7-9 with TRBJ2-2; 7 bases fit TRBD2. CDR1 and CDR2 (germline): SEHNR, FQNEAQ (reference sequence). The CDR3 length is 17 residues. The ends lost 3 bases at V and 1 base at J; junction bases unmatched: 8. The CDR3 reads CASSLELLALNTGELFF. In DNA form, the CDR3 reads TGTGCCAGCAGCTTGGAATTACTAGCGTTGAACACCGGGGAGCTGTTTTTT.